This TCR beta chain was documented in a study of T cells in Graves' hyperthyroidism and ophthalmopathy. Turning to the study itself: Before treatment of any kind, peripheral blood was taken at initial diagnosis.

TCR beta CDR3 region amplification was performed from RNA transcripts. First-round RT-PCR with HTBI primers amplified the TCR CDR3 region. MiXCR was run by TCRdb on the multiplex PCR reads, yielding one entry per CDR3 protein. Of under 450,000 distinct CDR3 sequences listed, about 17% are singletons. The CDR3 is made up of 16 amino acids. V lost 1 base and J lost 5, with 15 bases in between. The germline gives CDR1 SGHTA, CDR2 FQGNSA. The chain links TRBV7-2 to TRBJ1-5, with D possibly TRBD1 on 5 matching bases. The sequence came from a woman in her 30s with Graves' hyperthyroidism that later progressed to Graves' ophthalmopathy. Sequencing input: blood. The CDR3 protein is CASSLGFSGYYQPQHF. CDR3 in DNA: TGTGCCAGCAGCTTAGGTTTCTCAGGGTATTATCAGCCCCAGCATTTT.